These 16 T cell receptor beta chains came from one sample sequenced in a study of T cell responses to AZD1222 COVID-19 vaccine. The method was immunoSEQ multiplex PCR; TCRdb's version includes in-frame clones alone and lacks a portion of them. The sample carries around 80,000 clones, 70% to 90% recorded once. The sequencing here drew on peripheral blood, taken on day 0 of AZD1222 vaccination. These receptors all stem from an adult in good health.

The chain recombines TRBV13 with TRBJ1-5; D unclear. V was shortened by 0 bases and J by 9 bases, with 6 bases between the two germline ends. There are 12 residues in the CDR3. Germline loops: CDR1 PRHDT, CDR2 FYEKMQ (reference sequence). The CDR3 reads CASSLGRGPQHF. The CDR3 DNA follows: TGTGCCAGCAGCTTAGGACGAGGGCCCCAGCATTTT.

This CDR3 reads CASSQRRGGETQYF. CDR3 coding DNA: TGCGCCAGCAGCCAACGGCGGGGTGGGGAGACCCAGTACTTC. The chain links TRBV4-1 to TRBJ2-5, with D perhaps TRBD2 (6 bases). Germline loops: CDR1 MGHRA, CDR2 YSYEKL. V lost 2 bases to trimming and J lost 5 bases, with 12 bases between them. This CDR3 has 14 residues.

The genes are TRBV15 and TRBJ1-1, with D unresolved. V dropped 1 base and J dropped 3 bases, with 6 bases sitting between them. This CDR3 has 13 residues. The germline CDR1 and CDR2 sequences are LNHNV and YYDKDF (reference sequence). The CDR3 region has the DNA TGTGCCACCAGCAGAGTAATGGACACTGAAGCTTTCTTT. Its translation is CATSRVMDTEAFF.

The gene calls are TRBV5-1 and TRBJ1-1, with D uncertain. In germline, CDR1 is SGHRS, CDR2 YFSETQ. Trimming stripped 5 bases from V and 4 bases from J, with 18 bases between. The CDR3 runs to 15 residues. CDR3 DNA sequence: TGCGCCAGCAGGTTAGTCCCCCTATTAAGCACTGAAGCTTTCTTT. Translated, it gives CASRLVPLLSTEAFF. Together with reference TRBV5-1 and TRBJ1-1, the CDR3 gives the full variable domain: KAGVTQTPRYLIKTRGQQVTLSCSPISGHRSVSWYQQTPGQGLQFLFEYFSETQRNKGNFPGRFSGRQFSNSRSEMNVSTLELGDSALYLCASRLVPLLSTEAFFGQGTRLTVV.

The J gene is TRBJ2-7, the V gene TRBV18; 9 nucleotides align to TRBD2. Trimming removed 0 bases from V and 6 bases from J; junction bases left unmatched: 6. The CDR3 runs to 15 residues. Per the germline V gene, CDR1 is KGHSH and CDR2 is LQKENI. CDR3 residues: CASSPPALAGIEQYF. The CDR3 DNA is TGTGCCAGCTCACCACCGGCGCTAGCGGGAATCGAGCAGTACTTC.

The V and J genes are TRBV6-2 or TRBV6-3 and TRBJ2-4, with D unresolved. The germline V gene has CDR1 MNHEY and CDR2 SVGEGT. Trimming stripped 2 bases from V and 0 bases from J, with 11 bases between. This CDR3 comprises 16 residues. The DNA of the CDR3 is TGTGCCAGCAGTTACGGCCTCCTAGGAGCCAAAAACATTCAGTACTTC. Its translation: CASSYGLLGAKNIQYF.

CDR3 loop: CASSEQGAGQPQHF. CDR3 coding DNA: TGTGCCAGCAGTGAACAGGGGGCGGGTCAGCCCCAGCATTTT. This chain links TRBV6-1 with TRBJ1-5, with 8 bases aligning to TRBD1. The germline V gene encodes CDR1 MNHNS and CDR2 SASEGT. V was clipped by 2 bases and J by 6 bases; unmatched bases: 3. The CDR3 length is 14 residues.

V is TRBV5-6 and J is TRBJ1-1, with D possibly TRBD1 on 6 matching bases. This CDR3 has 13 amino acids. Germline CDR1 is SGHDT and CDR2 is YYEEEE. The V end was cut by 4 bases, the J end by 4 bases, with 11 bases between. For the CDR3, the DNA is TGTGCCAGCAGCAGGGGGTCTAGCACTGAAGCTTTCTTT. This translates into CASSRGSSTEAFF.

This clone occurred a few times. The genes are TRBV6-2 or TRBV6-3 and TRBJ1-2; D remains unclear. This CDR3 is 13 amino acids long. Germline-derived CDR1 and CDR2 are MNHEY and SVGEGT. The V end was cut by 6 bases, the J end by 6 bases, with 14 bases between. DNA for the CDR3: TGTGCCAGCAGCCTCCTCCTACTCCATGGCTACACCTTC. Its translation is CASSLLLLHGYTF.

The chain joins TRBV28 to TRBJ1-4, with 8 positions matching TRBD1. J was trimmed by 7 bases and V by 5 bases; bases with no gene match: 9. Germline V CDR1 and CDR2: MDHEN, SYDVKM. The CDR3 contains 15 residues. The CDR3 coding sequence is TGTGCCAGCAGTAGCGGACAGGGAAAGGGTGAAAAACTGTTTTTT. It specifies CASSSGQGKGEKLFF.

The chain uses TRBV27 and TRBJ2-1; TRBD1 matches at 9 bases. This CDR3 has 14 residues. CDR1 is MNHEY and CDR2 is SMNVEV in the germline V gene (reference sequence). Trimming cost V 2 bases and J 10 bases; bases outside gene matches: 6. The CDR3 protein is CASSLGQGFREQFF. The CDR3 DNA follows: TGTGCCAGCAGTTTAGGACAGGGGTTTAGGGAGCAGTTCTTC.

V is TRBV28 and J is TRBJ1-2; 8 nucleotides match TRBD1. J lost 7 bases, V lost 5 bases, and 3 bases had no gene match. Germline loops: CDR1 MDHEN, CDR2 SYDVKM. The CDR3 is 12 residues long. The CDR3 DNA sequence: TGTGCCAGCAGTCCAGGGGGCCGTGGCTACACCTTC. Amino acids: CASSPGGRGYTF.

This sequence joins TRBV9 and TRBJ2-2; perhaps TRBD1 as D (5 bases). From germline, CDR1 is SGDLS and CDR2 YYNGEE. The CDR3 has 15 amino acids. V lost 0 bases and J lost 5, with 11 bases in between. CDR3 nucleotides: TGTGCCAGCAGCGTAGTAGGGGTAGGGACCGGGGAGCTGTTTTTT. It specifies CASSVVGVGTGELFF.

The chain is built from TRBV3-1 (or the pseudogene TRBV3-2) and TRBJ1-3; D perhaps matches TRBD1 (5 bases). Per the germline V gene, CDR1 is LGHDT and CDR2 is YNNKEL (reference sequence). The CDR3 runs 14 residues. The V gene lost 4 bases and the J gene lost 4 bases, with 11 bases spanning the gap. CDR3 DNA: TGTGCCAGCAGCCCGACGGGACGAGGAAACACCATATATTTT. Amino acid sequence: CASSPTGRGNTIYF.

The chain employs TRBV28 and TRBJ2-7; D possibly corresponds to TRBD2 (5 bases). The CDR3 is 12 amino acids. Germline lookup yields CDR1 MDHEN and CDR2 SYDVKM. Trimming pared 4 bases from V and 5 bases from J, leaving 9 bases between. The DNA of the CDR3 is TGTGCCAGCAGTTCTCACGGGGACGAGCAGTACGTC. This gives the protein CASSSHGDEQYV.

The chain recombines TRBV5-1 with TRBJ1-2; D ambiguous. Germline assignment: CDR1 SGHRS and CDR2 YFSETQ. This CDR3 has 15 residues. Trimming took off 0 bases at V and 0 bases at J, with 9 bases between the two ends. The CDR3 reads CASSLVGSPNYGYTF. CDR3 DNA sequence: TGCGCCAGCAGCTTGGTGGGGAGCCCTAACTATGGCTACACCTTC.